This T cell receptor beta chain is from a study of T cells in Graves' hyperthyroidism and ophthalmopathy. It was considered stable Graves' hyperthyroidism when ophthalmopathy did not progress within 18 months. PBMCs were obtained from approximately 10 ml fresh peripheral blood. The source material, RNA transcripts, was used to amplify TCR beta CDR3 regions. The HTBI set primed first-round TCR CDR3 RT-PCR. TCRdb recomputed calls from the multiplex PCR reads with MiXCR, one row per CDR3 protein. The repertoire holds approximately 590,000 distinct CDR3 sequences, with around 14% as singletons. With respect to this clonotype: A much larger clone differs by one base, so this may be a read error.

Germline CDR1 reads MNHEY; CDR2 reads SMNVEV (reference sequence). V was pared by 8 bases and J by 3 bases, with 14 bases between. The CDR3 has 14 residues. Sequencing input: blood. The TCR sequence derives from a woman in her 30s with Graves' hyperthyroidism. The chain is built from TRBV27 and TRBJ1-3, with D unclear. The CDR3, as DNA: TGTGCCAGCGGACCCACTGCCTATGGAAACACCATATATTTT. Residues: CASGPTAYGNTIYF.